The following is a T cell receptor beta chain sequence with its context. Its antigen is unknown. MiXCR, applied by TCRdb to the reads, yields one record per CDR3 protein. The sample lists some 920,000 distinct CDR3 sequences; 25% to 40% were seen once. This CDR3 has 15 residues. Trimming took 0 bases from V and 10 from J; bases not matched to a gene: 9. From germline, CDR1 is SGHVS and CDR2 FNYEAQ. The data belong to a study of T cell repertoires in cytomegalovirus infection. Study-wide background: Used in the study were CMV epitopes, some recently identified and HLA-C-restricted, others well-studied and HLA-B-restricted. Public TCR beta signatures marked donors with CMV infection and the matching HLA. General study results and limits: Summed frequency of shared TCR beta families picked out CMV carriers who also had the relevant HLA. Predominance within the ex vivo response was attributable to HLA-C-restricted CMV-specific TCR beta clonotypes.

The clonotype was recovered from a human donor in good health (CMV status not recorded). Some clones in this sample may be carry-over from other donors' samples. V and J are TRBV7-6 and TRBJ2-1; 7 positions match TRBD2. Sequencing was performed on cultured CD8+ T cells from PBMCs, taken from culture after CMV antigen stimulation. CDR3 nucleotide sequence: TGTGCCAGCAGCTTAGCGAAGGGGAGGGCCCAGGAGCAGTTCTTC. This gives the protein CASSLAKGRAQEQFF.